This T cell receptor beta chain emerged from a study of shared clonotypes between healthy human individuals. Study conclusions and caveats: Represented diversity (both genetic and exposure-history) was limited by the small number of donors.

The method was immunoSEQ multiplex PCR; TCRdb's version includes in-frame clones alone and lacks a portion of them. The sample yields a few million clones, 92% seen once. About this clone: The antigen remains undetermined.

Everyone who donated was a Caucasian adult who lived in Nashville, Tennessee. Partitioning of CD4+ cells yielded a CD45RA+ naive subset and a CD45RA-negative memory subset. The clonotype was recovered from a man aged 18-30 years in good health. Some clones in this sample may be carry-over from other donors' samples. Sequencing input: naive CD4+ T cells from PBMCs. Subset meaning: CD45RA+ positively selected.

Here the CDR3 DNA reads TGTGCCATCAGCGGACAGGGGGAGGTCGGGGAGCTGTTTTTT. It translates to CAISGQGEVGELFF. The chain uses TRBV10-3 and TRBJ2-2; 10 positions match TRBD1. Germline lookup yields CDR1 ENHRY and CDR2 SYGVKD. V trimming: 6 bases; J trimming: 7 bases; junction bases outside the gene matches: 5. The CDR3 extends over 14 amino acids.